The present TCR beta chain was sequenced within a study of T cells after yellow fever vaccination. Study-level points and caveats: Detected again after the booster were most primary-vaccination clones, at 96% CD4 and approximately 85% CD8.

Generation of TCR cDNA used 5'RACE template switching (which added a universal primer site and UMIs). Each CDR3 protein gets one entry after TCRdb re-called the 5' RACE reads with MiXCR. The table has approximately 510,000 distinct CDR3 sequences, about a fifth seen once. Note on this clonotype: As yet, its antigen is unknown.

This clonotype originated in a man younger than 30 who received the YFV17D yellow fever vaccine. The source material was PBMCs, sampled less than 25 days after the first yellow fever vaccination.

For the CDR3, the DNA is TGTGCCAGCGGTCTAGCGGGGGGGCCGTACGAGCAGTACTTC. It codes for CASGLAGGPYEQYF. The gene calls are TRBV6-2 or TRBV6-3 and TRBJ2-7; TRBD2 matches 12 bases. The CDR3 spans 14 residues. J was trimmed by 4 bases and V by 8 bases; bases with no gene match: 6. The germline V gene encodes CDR1 MNHEY and CDR2 SVGEGT.